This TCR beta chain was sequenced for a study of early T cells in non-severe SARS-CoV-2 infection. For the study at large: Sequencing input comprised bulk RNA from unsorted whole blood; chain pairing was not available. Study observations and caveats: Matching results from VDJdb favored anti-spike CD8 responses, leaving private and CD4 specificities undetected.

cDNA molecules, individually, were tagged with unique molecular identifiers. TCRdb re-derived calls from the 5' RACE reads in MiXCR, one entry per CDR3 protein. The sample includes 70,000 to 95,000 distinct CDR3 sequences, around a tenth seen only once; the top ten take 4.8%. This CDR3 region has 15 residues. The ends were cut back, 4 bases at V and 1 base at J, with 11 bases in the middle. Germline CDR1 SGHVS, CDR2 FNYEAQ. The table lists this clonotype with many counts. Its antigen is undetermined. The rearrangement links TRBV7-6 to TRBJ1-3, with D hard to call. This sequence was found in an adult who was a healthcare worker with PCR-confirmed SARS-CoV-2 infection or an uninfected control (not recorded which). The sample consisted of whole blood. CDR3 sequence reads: CASSYQDKSGNTIYF. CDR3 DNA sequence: TGTGCCAGCAGCTACCAAGACAAGTCTGGAAACACCATATATTTT.